One sample yielded the 3 T cell receptor beta chains listed below, sequenced in a study of blood T cell repertoires in COVID-19. The assay was immunoSEQ multiplex PCR, and TCRdb's table has in-frame clones only and misses some. Of nearly 250,000 clones in the sample, about 82% were seen once. Sequencing was performed on PBMCs or T cells enriched from blood (not recorded which). The receptors stem from a woman aged 45-60 years with acute COVID-19.

There are a few counts of this clone. The chain has TRBV30 and TRBJ1-2; 11 bases fit TRBD1. After removal of 4 bases from V and 12 bases from J, the junction contained 7 bases not matched to a gene. The CDR3 is 12 amino acids. Germline V gene lookup returns CDR1 GTSNPN and CDR2 SVGIG (reference sequence). This CDR3 is CAWTRDRGINTF. CDR3 in DNA: TGTGCCTGGACCCGGGACAGGGGGATCAACACCTTC.

V is TRBV29-1 and J is TRBJ2-7; the match to TRBD2 covers 8 bases. The V segment lost 4 bases and the J segment 4 bases; nucleotides outside the gene matches: 9. The CDR3 consists of 14 residues. Germline V gene lookup returns CDR1 SQVTM and CDR2 ANQGSEA. The CDR3 region is CSVGERGYRYEQYF. For the CDR3, the DNA is TGCAGCGTTGGCGAGCGGGGGTACCGGTACGAGCAGTACTTC.

The chain couples TRBV30 to TRBJ2-2, with 7 bases that match TRBD2. V was clipped by 0 bases and J by 5 bases; unmatched bases: 3. This CDR3 has 14 amino acids. Germline CDR1 and CDR2: GTSNPN and SVGIG (reference sequence). The CDR3 spells CAWSVQRGTGELFF. For the CDR3, the DNA is TGTGCCTGGAGTGTACAGCGGGGAACCGGGGAGCTGTTTTTT.